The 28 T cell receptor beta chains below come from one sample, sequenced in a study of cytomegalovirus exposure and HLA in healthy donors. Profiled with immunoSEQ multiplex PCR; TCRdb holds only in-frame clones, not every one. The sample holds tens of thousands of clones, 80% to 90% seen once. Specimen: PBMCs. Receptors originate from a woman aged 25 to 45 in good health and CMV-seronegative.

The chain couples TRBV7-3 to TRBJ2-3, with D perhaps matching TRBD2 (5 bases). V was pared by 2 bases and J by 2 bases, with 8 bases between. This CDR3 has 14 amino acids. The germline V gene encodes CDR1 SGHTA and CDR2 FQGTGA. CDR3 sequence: CASSLGGLTDTQYF. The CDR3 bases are TGTGCCAGCAGCTTAGGCGGACTCACAGATACGCAGTATTTT.

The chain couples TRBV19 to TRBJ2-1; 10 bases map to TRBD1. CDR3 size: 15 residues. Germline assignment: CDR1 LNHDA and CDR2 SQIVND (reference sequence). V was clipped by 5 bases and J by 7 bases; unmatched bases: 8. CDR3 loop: CASSPGTGEGNEQFF. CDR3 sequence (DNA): TGTGCCAGTAGTCCCGGGACAGGGGAGGGGAATGAGCAGTTCTTC.

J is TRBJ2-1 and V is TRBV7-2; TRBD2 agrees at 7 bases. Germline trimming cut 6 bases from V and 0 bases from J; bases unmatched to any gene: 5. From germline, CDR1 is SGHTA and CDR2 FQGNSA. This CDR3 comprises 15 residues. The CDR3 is CASRRTSSSYNEQFF. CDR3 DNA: TGTGCCAGCAGGCGGACTAGTAGCTCCTACAATGAGCAGTTCTTC.

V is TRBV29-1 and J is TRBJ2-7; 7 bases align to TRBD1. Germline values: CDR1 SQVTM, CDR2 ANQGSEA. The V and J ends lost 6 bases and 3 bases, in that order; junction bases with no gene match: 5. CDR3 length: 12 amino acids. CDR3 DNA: TGCAGCGTACGACAGGGAGACTACGAGCAGTACTTC. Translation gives CSVRQGDYEQYF.

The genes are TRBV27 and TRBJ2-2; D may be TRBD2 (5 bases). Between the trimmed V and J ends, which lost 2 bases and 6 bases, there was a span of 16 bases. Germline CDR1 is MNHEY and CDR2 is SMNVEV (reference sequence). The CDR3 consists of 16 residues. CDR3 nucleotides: TGTGCCAGCAGTTTACCCCTTCTAGCTGGAGCCGGGGAGCTGTTTTTT. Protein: CASSLPLLAGAGELFF.

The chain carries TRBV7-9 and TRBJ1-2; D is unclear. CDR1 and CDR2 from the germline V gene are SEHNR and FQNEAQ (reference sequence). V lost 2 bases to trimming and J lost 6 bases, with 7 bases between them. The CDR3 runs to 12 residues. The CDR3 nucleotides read TGTGCCAGCAGCTTACCGTGGCATGGCTACACCTTC. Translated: CASSLPWHGYTF.

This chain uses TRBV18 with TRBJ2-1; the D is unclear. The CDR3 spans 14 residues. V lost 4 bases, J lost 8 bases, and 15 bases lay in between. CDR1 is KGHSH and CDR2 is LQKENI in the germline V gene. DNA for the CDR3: TGTGCCAGCTCACTCGCAAGTCCCACGGATGAGCAGTTCTTC. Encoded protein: CASSLASPTDEQFF.

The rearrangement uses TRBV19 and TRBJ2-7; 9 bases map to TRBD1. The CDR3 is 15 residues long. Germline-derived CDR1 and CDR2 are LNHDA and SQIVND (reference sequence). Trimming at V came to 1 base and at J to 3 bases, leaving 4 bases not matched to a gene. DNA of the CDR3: TGTGCCAGTAGTATAGTCCTGACAGGGGGCTACGAGCAGTACTTC. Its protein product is CASSIVLTGGYEQYF.

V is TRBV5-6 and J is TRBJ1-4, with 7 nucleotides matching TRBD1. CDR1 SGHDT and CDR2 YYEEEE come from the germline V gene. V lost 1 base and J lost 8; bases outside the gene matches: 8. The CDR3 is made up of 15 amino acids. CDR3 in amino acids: CASSLYDRVEEKLFF. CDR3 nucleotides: TGTGCCAGCAGCTTGTATGACAGGGTGGAGGAAAAACTGTTTTTT.

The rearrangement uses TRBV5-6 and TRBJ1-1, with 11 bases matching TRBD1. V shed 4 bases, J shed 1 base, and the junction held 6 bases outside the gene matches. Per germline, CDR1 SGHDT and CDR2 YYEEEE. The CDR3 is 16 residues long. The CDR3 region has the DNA TGTGCCAGCAGCCCAGGACAGGGGGCTTCGAACACTGAAGCTTTCTTT. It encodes CASSPGQGASNTEAFF.

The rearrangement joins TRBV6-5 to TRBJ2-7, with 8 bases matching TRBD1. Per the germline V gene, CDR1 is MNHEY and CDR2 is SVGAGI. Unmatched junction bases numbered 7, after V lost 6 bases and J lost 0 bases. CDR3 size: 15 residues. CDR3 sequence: CASRYRGWSSYEQYF. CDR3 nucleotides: TGTGCCAGCAGGTACAGGGGGTGGAGCTCCTACGAGCAGTACTTC.

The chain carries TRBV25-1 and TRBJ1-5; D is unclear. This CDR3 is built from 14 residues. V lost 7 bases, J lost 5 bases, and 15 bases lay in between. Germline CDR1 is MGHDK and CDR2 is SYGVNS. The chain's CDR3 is CASTSDGNDQPQHF. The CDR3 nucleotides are TGTGCCAGCACTTCGGACGGGAACGATCAGCCCCAGCATTTT.

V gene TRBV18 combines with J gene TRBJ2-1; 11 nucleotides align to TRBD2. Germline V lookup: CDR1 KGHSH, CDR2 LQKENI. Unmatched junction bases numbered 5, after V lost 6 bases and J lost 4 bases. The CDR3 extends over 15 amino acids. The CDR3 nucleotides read TGTGCCAGCTCCCGGGGACTAGCGGTTTACAATGAGCAGTTCTTC. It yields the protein CASSRGLAVYNEQFF.

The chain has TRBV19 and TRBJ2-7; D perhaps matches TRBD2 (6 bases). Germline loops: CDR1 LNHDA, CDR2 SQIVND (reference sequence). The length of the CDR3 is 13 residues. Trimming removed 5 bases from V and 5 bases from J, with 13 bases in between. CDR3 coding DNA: TGTGCCAGTAGTCTCCCCGGGAGCGACGAGCAGTACTTC. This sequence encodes CASSLPGSDEQYF.

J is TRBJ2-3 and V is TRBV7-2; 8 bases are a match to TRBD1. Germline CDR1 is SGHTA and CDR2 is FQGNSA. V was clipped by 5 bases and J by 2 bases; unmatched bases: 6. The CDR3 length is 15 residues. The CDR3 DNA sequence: TGTGCCAGCAGCATCGGACAGGGTGTCACAGATACGCAGTATTTT. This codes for CASSIGQGVTDTQYF.

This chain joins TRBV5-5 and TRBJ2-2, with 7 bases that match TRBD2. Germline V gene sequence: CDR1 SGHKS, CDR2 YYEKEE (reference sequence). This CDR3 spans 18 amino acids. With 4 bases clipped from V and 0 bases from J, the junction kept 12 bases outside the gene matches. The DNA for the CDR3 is TGTGCCAGCAGCCCCCGGCCTAGCGGACCGTCGAACACCGGGGAGCTGTTTTTT. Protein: CASSPRPSGPSNTGELFF.

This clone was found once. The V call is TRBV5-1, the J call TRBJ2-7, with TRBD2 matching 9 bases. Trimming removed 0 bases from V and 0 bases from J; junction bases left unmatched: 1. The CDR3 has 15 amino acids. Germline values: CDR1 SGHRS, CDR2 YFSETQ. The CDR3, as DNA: TGCGCCAGCAGCTTGGCTAGCGGGGCCTCCTACGAGCAGTACTTC. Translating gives CASSLASGASYEQYF.

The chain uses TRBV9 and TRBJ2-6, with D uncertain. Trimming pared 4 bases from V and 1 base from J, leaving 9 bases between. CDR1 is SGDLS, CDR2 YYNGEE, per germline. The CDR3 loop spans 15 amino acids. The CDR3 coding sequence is TGTGCCAGCAGCCCCCGAGGATCTGGGGCCAACGTCCTGACTTTC. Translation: CASSPRGSGANVLTF.

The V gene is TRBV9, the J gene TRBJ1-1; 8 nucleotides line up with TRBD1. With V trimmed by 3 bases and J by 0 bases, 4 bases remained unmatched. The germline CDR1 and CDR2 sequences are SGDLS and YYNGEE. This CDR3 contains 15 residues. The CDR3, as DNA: TGTGCCAGCAGCGGATCGACAGGGGTGAACACTGAAGCTTTCTTT. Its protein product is CASSGSTGVNTEAFF.

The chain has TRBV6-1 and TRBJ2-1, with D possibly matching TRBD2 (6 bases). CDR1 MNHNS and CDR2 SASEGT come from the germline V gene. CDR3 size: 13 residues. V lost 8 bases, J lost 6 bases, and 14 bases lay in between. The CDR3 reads CASRPNGGNEQFF. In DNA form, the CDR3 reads TGTGCCAGCCGACCGAACGGGGGCAATGAGCAGTTCTTC.

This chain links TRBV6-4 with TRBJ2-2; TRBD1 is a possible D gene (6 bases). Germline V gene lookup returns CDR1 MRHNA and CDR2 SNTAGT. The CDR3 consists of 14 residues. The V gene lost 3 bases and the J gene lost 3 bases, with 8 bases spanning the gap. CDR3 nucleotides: TGTGCCAGCAGTGATTGGGGGCACACCGGGGAGCTGTTTTTT. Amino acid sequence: CASSDWGHTGELFF.

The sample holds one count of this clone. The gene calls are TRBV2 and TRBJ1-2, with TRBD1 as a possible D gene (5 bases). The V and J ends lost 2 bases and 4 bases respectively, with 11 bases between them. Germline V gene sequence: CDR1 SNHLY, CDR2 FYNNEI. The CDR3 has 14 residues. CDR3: CASSESGAGYGYTF. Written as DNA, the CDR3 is TGTGCCAGCAGTGAATCTGGGGCTGGCTATGGCTACACCTTC. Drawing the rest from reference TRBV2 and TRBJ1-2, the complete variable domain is EPEVTQTPSHQVTQMGQEVILRCVPISNHLYFYWYRQILGQKVEFLVSFYNNEISEKSEIFDDQFSVERPDGSNFTLKIRSTKLEDSAMYFCASSESGAGYGYTFGSGTRLTVV.

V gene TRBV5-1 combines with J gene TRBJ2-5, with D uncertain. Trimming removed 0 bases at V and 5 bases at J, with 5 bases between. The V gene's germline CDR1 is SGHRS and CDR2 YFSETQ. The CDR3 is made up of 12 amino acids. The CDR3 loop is CASSLDGETQYF. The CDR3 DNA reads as TGCGCCAGCAGCTTGGACGGGGAGACCCAGTACTTC.

In nucleotides, the CDR3 is TGCAGTGCCAGCGCTTATGGCTACACCTTC. Protein sequence: CSASAYGYTF. This chain uses TRBV20-1 with TRBJ1-2; D gene ambiguous. The CDR3 spans 10 residues. V lost 6 bases to trimming and J lost 5 bases, with 7 bases between them. Per germline, CDR1 DFQATT and CDR2 SNEGSKA (reference sequence).

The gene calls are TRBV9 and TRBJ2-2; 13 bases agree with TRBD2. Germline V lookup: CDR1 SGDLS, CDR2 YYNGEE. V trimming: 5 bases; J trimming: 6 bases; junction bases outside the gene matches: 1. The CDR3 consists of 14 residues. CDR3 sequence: CASRGLAGAGELFF. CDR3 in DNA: TGTGCCAGCAGAGGACTAGCGGGAGCCGGGGAGCTGTTTTTT.

This CDR3 reads CASSSLRDRLYEQYF. For the CDR3, the DNA is TGTGCCAGCAGTTCCCTCCGGGACAGGTTATACGAGCAGTACTTC. This rearrangement joins TRBV27 to TRBJ2-7, with 8 bases identical to TRBD1. Losses at the gene ends were 4 bases for V and 4 bases for J; bases not matched to a gene: 9. Per the germline V gene, CDR1 is MNHEY and CDR2 is SMNVEV (reference sequence). The CDR3 totals 15 residues.

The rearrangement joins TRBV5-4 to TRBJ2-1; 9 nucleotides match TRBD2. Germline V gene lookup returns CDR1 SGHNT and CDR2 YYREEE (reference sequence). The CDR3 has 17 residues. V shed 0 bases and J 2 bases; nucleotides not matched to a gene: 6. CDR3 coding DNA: TGTGCCAGCAGCTTGGGGAGCGGGAGGCGAACCTACAATGAGCAGTTCTTC. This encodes CASSLGSGRRTYNEQFF.

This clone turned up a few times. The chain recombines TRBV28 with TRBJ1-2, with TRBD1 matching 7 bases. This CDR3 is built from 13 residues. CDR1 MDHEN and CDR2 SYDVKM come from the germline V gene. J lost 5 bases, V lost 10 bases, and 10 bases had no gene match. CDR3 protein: CAIQDRNSYGYTF. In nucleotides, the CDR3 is TGTGCCATACAGGACAGGAACTCTTATGGCTACACCTTC.